This TCR beta chain appears in the sequencing data of a study of shared clonotypes between healthy human individuals. This table comes from immunoSEQ multiplex PCR, and its TCRdb copy is limited to in-frame clones, with some not included. The data contain about 1 million clones, 70% to 80% of them singletons. This clone was observed at least ten times. V was shortened by 1 base and J by 0 bases, with 13 bases between the two germline ends. The CDR3 runs 16 residues. Looked up from germline, CDR1 is SGHVS and CDR2 is FQNEAQ. Material: memory CD4+ T cells sorted from blood. Stated subset: CD45RA-negative fraction. The gene calls are TRBV7-8 and TRBJ2-7; TRBD1 might be the D (6 bases). The sequence came from a man younger than 35 in good health. CDR3 amino acids: CASSLESTGFSYEQYF. In DNA, the CDR3 is TGTGCCAGCAGCTTAGAGTCGACAGGATTCTCCTACGAGCAGTACTTC.